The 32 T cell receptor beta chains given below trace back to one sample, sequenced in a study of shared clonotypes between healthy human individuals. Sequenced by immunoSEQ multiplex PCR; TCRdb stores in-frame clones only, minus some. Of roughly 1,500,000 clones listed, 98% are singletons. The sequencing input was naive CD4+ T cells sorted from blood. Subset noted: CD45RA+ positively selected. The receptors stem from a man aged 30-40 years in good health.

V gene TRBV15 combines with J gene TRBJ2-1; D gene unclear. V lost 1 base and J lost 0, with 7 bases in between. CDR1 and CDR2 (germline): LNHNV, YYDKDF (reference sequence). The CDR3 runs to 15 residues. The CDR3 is CATSRGSSSYNEQFF. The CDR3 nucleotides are TGTGCCACCAGCAGAGGGTCAAGCTCCTACAATGAGCAGTTCTTC.

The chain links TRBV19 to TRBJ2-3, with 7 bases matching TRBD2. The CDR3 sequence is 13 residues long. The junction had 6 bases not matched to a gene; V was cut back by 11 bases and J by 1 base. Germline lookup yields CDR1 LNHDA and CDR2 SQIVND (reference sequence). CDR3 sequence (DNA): TGTGCCGCAGGGAGGGCTGGCACAGATACGCAGTATTTT. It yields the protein CAAGRAGTDTQYF. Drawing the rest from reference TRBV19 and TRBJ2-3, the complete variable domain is DGGITQSPKYLFRKEGQNVTLSCEQNLNHDAMYWYRQDPGQGLRLIYYSQIVNDFQKGDIAEGYSVSREKKESFPLTVTSAQKNPTAFYLCAAGRAGTDTQYFGPGTRLTVL.

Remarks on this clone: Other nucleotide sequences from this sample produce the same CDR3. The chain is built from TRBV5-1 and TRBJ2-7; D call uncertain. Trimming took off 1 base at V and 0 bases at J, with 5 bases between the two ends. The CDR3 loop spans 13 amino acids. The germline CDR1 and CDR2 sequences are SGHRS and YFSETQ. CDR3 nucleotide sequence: TGCGCCAGCAGCTTGCGGAGCTCCTACGAGCAGTACTTC. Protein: CASSLRSSYEQYF. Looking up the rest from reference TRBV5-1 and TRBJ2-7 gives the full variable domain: KAGVTQTPRYLIKTRGQQVTLSCSPISGHRSVSWYQQTPGQGLQFLFEYFSETQRNKGNFPGRFSGRQFSNSRSEMNVSTLELGDSALYLCASSLRSSYEQYFGPGTRLTVT.

This CDR3 reads CASSQEPVQAYEQYF. DNA of the CDR3: TGTGCCAGCAGCCAAGAACCCGTACAGGCCTACGAGCAGTACTTC. This rearrangement joins TRBV4-2 to TRBJ2-7; tentative D call: TRBD1 (5 bases). The CDR3 length is 15 residues. V was clipped by 0 bases and J by 2 bases, with 11 bases between them. The germline V gene encodes CDR1 LGHNA and CDR2 YNFKEQ.

The CDR3 DNA reads as TGTGCCAGTGAGGGGAGAGTGAACACTGAAGCTTTCTTT. This codes for CASEGRVNTEAFF. The chain combines TRBV5-5 with TRBJ1-1; maybe TRBD1 (5 bases). CDR1 is SGHKS and CDR2 is YYEKEE in the germline V gene (reference sequence). This CDR3 is built from 13 residues. V lost 8 bases, J lost 0 bases, and 11 bases lay in between.

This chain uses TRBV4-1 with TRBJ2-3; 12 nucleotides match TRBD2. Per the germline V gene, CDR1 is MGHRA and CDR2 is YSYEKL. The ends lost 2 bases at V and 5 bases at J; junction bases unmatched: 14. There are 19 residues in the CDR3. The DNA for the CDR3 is TGCGCCAGCAGCCAATCGACTAGCGGGAGAAGTTGGTTTGGAGATACGCAGTATTTT. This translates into CASSQSTSGRSWFGDTQYF.

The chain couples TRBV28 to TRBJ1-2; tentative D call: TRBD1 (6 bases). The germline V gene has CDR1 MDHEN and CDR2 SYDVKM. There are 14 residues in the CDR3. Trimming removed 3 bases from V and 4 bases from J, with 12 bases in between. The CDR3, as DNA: TGTGCCAGCAGTTTCACGGGGGCTACCTATGGCTACACCTTC. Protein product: CASSFTGATYGYTF.

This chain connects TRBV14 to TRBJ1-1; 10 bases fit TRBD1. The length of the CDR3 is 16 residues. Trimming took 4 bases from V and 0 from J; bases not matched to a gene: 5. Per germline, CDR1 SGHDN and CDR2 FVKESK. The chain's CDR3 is CASSPGQGTMNTEAFF. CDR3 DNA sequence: TGTGCCAGCAGCCCGGGACAGGGGACCATGAACACTGAAGCTTTCTTT.

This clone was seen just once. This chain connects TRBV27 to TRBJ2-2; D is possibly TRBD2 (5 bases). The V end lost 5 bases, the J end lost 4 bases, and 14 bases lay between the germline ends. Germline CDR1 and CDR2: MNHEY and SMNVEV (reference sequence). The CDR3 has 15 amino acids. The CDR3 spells CASSPTGVATGELFF. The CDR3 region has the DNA TGTGCCAGCAGTCCCACCGGGGTGGCCACCGGGGAGCTGTTTTTT.

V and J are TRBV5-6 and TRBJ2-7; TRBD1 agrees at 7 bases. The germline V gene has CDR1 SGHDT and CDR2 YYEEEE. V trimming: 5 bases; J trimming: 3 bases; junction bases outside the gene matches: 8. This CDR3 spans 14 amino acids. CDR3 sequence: CASSLGQVLYEQYF. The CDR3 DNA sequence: TGTGCCAGCAGTCTTGGACAGGTCCTCTACGAGCAGTACTTC.

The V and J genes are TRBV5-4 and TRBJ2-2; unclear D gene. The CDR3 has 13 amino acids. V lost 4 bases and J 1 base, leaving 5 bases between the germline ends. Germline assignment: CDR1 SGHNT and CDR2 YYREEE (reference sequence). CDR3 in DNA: TGTGCCAGCAGCCAACAGAACACCGGGGAGCTGTTTTTT. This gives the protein CASSQQNTGELFF. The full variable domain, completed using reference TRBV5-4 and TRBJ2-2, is ETGVTQSPTHLIKTRGQQVTLRCSSQSGHNTVSWYQQALGQGPQFIFQYYREEENGRGNFPPRFSGLQFPNYSSELNVNALELDDSALYLCASSQQNTGELFFGEGSRLTVL.

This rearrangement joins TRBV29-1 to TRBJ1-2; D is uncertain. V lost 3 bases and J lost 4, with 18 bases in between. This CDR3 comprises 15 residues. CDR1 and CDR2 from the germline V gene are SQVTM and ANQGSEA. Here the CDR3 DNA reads TGCAGCGTTGATAAGAGCGGAGGTGGAGTCTATGGCTACACCTTC. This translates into CSVDKSGGGVYGYTF.

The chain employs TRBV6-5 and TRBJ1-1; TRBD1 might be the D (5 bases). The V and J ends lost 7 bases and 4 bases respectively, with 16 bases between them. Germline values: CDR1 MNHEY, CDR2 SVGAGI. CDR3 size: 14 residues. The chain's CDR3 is CASTLGVASTEAFF. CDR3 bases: TGTGCCAGCACCCTAGGGGTCGCGAGCACTGAAGCTTTCTTT.

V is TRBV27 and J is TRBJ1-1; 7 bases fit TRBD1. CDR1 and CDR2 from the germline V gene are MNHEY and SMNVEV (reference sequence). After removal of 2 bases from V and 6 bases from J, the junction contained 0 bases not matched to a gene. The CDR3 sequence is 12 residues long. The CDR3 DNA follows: TGTGCCAGCAGTTTAACAGGGGCTGAAGCTTTCTTT. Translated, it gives CASSLTGAEAFF.

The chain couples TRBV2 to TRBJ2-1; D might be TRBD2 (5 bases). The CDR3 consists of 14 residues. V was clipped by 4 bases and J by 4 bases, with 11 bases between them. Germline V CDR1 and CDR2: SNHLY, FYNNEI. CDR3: CASSANGIYNEQFF. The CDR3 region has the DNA TGTGCCAGCAGTGCAAACGGGATATACAATGAGCAGTTCTTC.

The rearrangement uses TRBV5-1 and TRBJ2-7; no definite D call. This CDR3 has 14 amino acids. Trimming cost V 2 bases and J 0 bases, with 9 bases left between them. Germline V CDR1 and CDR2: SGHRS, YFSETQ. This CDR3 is CASSLSRSSYEQYF. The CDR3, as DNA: TGCGCCAGCAGCTTAAGCAGGAGCTCCTACGAGCAGTACTTC.

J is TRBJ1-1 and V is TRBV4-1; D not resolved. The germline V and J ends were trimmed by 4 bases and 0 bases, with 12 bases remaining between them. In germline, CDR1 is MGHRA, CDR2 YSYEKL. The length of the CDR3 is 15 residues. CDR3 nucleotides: TGCGCCAGCAGCCCTCCGGTACTTCTGAACACTGAAGCTTTCTTT. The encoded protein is CASSPPVLLNTEAFF.

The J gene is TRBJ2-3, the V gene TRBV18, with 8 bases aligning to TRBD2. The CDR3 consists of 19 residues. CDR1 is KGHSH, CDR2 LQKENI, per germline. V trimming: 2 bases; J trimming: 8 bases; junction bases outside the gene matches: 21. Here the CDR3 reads CASSPKFAPGLVETGTQYF. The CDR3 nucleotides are TGTGCCAGCTCACCAAAATTCGCCCCGGGACTAGTGGAGACTGGTACGCAGTATTTT.

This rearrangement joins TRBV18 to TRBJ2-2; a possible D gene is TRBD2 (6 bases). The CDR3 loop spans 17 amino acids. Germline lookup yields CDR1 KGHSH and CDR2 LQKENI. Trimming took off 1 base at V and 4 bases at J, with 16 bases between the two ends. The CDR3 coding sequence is TGTGCCAGCTCACCACTGGCTGGCGGGATATCCACCGGGGAGCTGTTTTTT. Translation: CASSPLAGGISTGELFF.

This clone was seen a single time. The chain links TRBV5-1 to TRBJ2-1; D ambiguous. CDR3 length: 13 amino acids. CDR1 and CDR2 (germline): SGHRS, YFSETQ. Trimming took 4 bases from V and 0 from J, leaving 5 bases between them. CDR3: CASSRSSYNEQFF. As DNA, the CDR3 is TGCGCCAGCAGCCGGAGCTCCTACAATGAGCAGTTCTTC.

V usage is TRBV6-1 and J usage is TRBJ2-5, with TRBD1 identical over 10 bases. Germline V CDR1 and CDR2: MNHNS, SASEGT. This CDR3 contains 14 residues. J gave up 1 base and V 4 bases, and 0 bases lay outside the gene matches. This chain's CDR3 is CASSGDRGQETQYF. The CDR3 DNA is TGTGCCAGCAGTGGGGACAGGGGCCAAGAGACCCAGTACTTC.

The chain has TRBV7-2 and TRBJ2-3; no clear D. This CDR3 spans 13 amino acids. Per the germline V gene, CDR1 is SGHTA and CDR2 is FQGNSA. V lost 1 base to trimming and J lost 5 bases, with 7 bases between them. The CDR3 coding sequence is TGTGCCAGCAGCTTAGGGGCTGGAGATACGCAGTATTTT. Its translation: CASSLGAGDTQYF.

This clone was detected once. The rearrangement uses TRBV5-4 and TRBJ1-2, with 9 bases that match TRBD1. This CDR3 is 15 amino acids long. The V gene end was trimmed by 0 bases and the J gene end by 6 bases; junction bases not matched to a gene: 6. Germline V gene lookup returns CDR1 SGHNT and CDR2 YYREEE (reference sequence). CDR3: CASSLAKGQGNGYTF. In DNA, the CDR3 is TGTGCCAGCAGCTTGGCAAAAGGACAGGGGAATGGCTACACCTTC.

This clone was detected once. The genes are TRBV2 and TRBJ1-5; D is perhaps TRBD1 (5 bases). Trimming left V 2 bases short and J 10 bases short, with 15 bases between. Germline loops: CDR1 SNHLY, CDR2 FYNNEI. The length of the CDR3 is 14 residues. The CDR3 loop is CASSEFGHPDPQHF. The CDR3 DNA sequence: TGTGCCAGCAGTGAATTTGGACACCCGGACCCCCAGCATTTT. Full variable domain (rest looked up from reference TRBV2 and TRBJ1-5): EPEVTQTPSHQVTQMGQEVILRCVPISNHLYFYWYRQILGQKVEFLVSFYNNEISEKSEIFDDQFSVERPDGSNFTLKIRSTKLEDSAMYFCASSEFGHPDPQHFGDGTRLSIL.

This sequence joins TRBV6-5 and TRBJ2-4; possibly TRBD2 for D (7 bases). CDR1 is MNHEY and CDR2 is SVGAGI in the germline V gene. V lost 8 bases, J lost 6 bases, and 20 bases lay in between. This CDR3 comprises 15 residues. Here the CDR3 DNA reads TGTGCCAGCTCGGGGGGCTACCGGTGGGGAAACATTCAGTACTTC. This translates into CASSGGYRWGNIQYF.

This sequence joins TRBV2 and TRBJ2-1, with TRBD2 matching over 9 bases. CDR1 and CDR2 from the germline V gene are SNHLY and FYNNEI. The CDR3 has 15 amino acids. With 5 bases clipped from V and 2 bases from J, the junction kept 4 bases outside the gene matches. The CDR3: CASSNSGSAYNEQFF. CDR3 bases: TGTGCCAGCAGTAATAGCGGGAGTGCCTACAATGAGCAGTTCTTC.

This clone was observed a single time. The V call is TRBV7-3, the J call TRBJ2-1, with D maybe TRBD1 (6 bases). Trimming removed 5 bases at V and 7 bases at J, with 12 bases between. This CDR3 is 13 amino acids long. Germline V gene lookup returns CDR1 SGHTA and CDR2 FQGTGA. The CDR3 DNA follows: TGTGCCAGCAGCACTCAGGGGCAGAATGAGCAGTTCTTC. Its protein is CASSTQGQNEQFF. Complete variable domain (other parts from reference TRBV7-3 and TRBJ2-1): GAGVSQTPSNKVTEKGKYVELRCDPISGHTALYWYRQSLGQGPEFLIYFQGTGAADDSGLPNDRFFAVRPEGSVSTLKIQRTERGDSAVYLCASSTQGQNEQFFGPGTRLTVL.

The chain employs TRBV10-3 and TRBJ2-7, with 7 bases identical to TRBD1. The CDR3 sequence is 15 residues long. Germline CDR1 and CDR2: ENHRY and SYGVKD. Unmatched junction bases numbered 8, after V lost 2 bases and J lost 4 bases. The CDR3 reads CAISETTGLSYEQYF. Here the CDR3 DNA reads TGTGCCATCAGTGAGACGACAGGGTTGAGTTACGAGCAGTACTTC.

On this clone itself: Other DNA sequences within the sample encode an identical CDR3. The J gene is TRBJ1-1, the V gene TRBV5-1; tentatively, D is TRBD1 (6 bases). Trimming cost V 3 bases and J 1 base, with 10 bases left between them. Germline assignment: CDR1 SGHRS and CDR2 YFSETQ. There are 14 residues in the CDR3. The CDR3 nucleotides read TGCGCCAGCAGCTCCCCGACAGGGAACACTGAAGCTTTCTTT. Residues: CASSSPTGNTEAFF. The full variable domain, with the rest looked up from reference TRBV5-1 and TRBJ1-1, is KAGVTQTPRYLIKTRGQQVTLSCSPISGHRSVSWYQQTPGQGLQFLFEYFSETQRNKGNFPGRFSGRQFSNSRSEMNVSTLELGDSALYLCASSSPTGNTEAFFGQGTRLTVV.

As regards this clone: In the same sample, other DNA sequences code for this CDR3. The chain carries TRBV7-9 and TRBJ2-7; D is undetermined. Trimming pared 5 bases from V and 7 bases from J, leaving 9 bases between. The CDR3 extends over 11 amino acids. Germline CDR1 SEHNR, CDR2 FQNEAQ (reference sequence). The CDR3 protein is CASSLGPEQYF. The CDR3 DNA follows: TGTGCCAGCAGCCTAGGCCCAGAGCAGTACTTC.

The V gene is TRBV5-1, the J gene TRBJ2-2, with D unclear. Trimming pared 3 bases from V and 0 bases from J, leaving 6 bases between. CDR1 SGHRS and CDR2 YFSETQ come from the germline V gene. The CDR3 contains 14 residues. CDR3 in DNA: TGCGCCAGCAGCTCGAACGCGAACACCGGGGAGCTGTTTTTT. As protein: CASSSNANTGELFF. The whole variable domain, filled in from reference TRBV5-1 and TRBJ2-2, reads KAGVTQTPRYLIKTRGQQVTLSCSPISGHRSVSWYQQTPGQGLQFLFEYFSETQRNKGNFPGRFSGRQFSNSRSEMNVSTLELGDSALYLCASSSNANTGELFFGEGSRLTVL.

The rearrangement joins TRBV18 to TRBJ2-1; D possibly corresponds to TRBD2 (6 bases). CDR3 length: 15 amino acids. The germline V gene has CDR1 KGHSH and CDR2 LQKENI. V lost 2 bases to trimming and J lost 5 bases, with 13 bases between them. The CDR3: CASSPVVGGDNEQFF. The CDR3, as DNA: TGTGCCAGCTCACCAGTTGTGGGAGGCGACAATGAGCAGTTCTTC.